The rows below give T cell receptor beta chains drawn from one sample of a study of blood T cell repertoires in COVID-19. Clones were read by immunoSEQ multiplex PCR, and TCRdb kept only the in-frame ones, dropping some. The table has roughly 280,000 clones, about 89% seen once. The sequenced material came from peripheral blood. These receptors were collected from a man in his forties or fifties with active or convalescent COVID-19. CDR3s include the opening cysteine and the closing phenylalanine or tryptophan. The D gene is left open where the match is weak. Clone size is stated in some rows and not others, as once, few, many or a class when expanded.

TRBV5-4	TRBJ2-3	TRBD2	once	TGTGCCAGCAGCCCCGGACTAGCCGTGGATACGCAGTATTTT	CASSPGLAVDTQYF
TRBV6-5	TRBJ2-3	TRBD1	-	TGTGCCAGCAGCCTGACAGGGGTGTCAGATACGCAGTATTTT	CASSLTGVSDTQYF
TRBV5-1	TRBJ2-5	TRBD1	once	TGCGCCAGCAGCTTAGACAGGGGGCTGGGGATGGAGACCCAGTACTTC	CASSLDRGLGMETQYF
TRBV12-3/TRBV12-4	TRBJ2-7	TRBD1	-	TGTGCCAGCAGCCGGACAGGTTGGGAGCAGTACTTC	CASSRTGWEQYF
TRBV18	TRBJ2-7	TRBD1	-	TGTGCCAGCTCACCACCGGGACAGGGTCCCTACGAGCAGTACTTC	CASSPPGQGPYEQYF
TRBV9	TRBJ2-2	TRBD1	-	TGTGCCAGCAGCACTCAGGGGGCGCCCGGGGAGCTGTTTTTT	CASSTQGAPGELFF
TRBV9	TRBJ2-2	TRBD2	-	TGTGCCAGCAGTGATACTAGCGGGGGGGCCCCCGGGGAGCTGTTTTTT	CASSDTSGGAPGELFF
TRBV5-1	TRBJ2-5	-	-	TGCGCCAGCAGCCAAGATGGGGCCCAAGAGACCCAGTACTTC	CASSQDGAQETQYF
TRBV7-2	TRBJ2-3	-	-	TGTGCCAGCAGCTTAGATATTCCGAACACGTTCACAGATACGCAGTATTTT	CASSLDIPNTFTDTQYF
TRBV15	TRBJ2-5	TRBD2	-	TGTGCCACCAGCAGAAGGACTAGCGGGAGCCGAGAGACCCAGTACTTC	CATSRRTSGSRETQYF
TRBV30	TRBJ2-4	-	-	TGTGCCTGGAGTGTAGGCGGGGGCAGGGCCATTCAGTACTTC	CAWSVGGGRAIQYF
TRBV5-1	TRBJ1-5	-	once	TGCGCCAGCAGCTTGACAGGGACTAGCAATCAGCCCCAGCATTTT	CASSLTGTSNQPQHF
TRBV9	TRBJ2-3	-	-	TGTGCCAGTAGAGGGAGTGATTTTAGCACAGATACGCAGTATTTT	CASRGSDFSTDTQYF
TRBV10-3	TRBJ2-7	TRBD1	-	TGTGCCATCTCGTGGCAGGGGGAAGTAGGAACCTACGAGCAGTACTTC	CAISWQGEVGTYEQYF
TRBV28	TRBJ2-1	-	-	TGTGCCAGCAGTTTAGAGGAACTCTCGGTACGTGAGCAGTTCTTC	CASSLEELSVREQFF
TRBV19	TRBJ2-6	-	-	TGTGCCAGTAGTACAGCAGGGTCTGGGGCCAACGTCCTGACTTTC	CASSTAGSGANVLTF
TRBV10-1	TRBJ1-1	-	-	TGCGCCAGCAGTGGGACCAGGGGAAACACTGAAGCTTTCTTT	CASSGTRGNTEAFF
TRBV4-2	TRBJ2-1	TRBD2	few	TGTGCCAGCAGCCAAAGCGGCGTCAGCGGGAGGGGTAATGAGCAGTTCTTC	CASSQSGVSGRGNEQFF
TRBV28	TRBJ2-5	TRBD2	-	TGTGCCAGCATATTTTACGGGGGGGAAGAGACCCAGTACTTC	CASIFYGGEETQYF
TRBV6-5	TRBJ2-2	-	-	TGTGCCACCAACTCAATGACCGGGGAGCTGTTTTTT	CATNSMTGELFF
TRBV24-1	TRBJ1-5	-	once	TGTGCCACCAGTGATTCCAGGGTAGGAAATCAGCCCCAGCATTTT	CATSDSRVGNQPQHF
TRBV6-5	TRBJ1-2	TRBD1	-	TGTGCCAGCAGTATGACAGGGGGAAATGGCTACACCTTC	CASSMTGGNGYTF
TRBV5-4	TRBJ2-5	TRBD1	-	TGTGCCAGCAGCGGCTGGACAGGCTTGGGTGAGACCCAGTACTTC	CASSGWTGLGETQYF
TRBV2	TRBJ1-5	TRBD1	-	TGTGCCAACAGTTCCACAGGGGTGGGAAATCAGCCCCAGCATTTT	CANSSTGVGNQPQHF
TRBV12-3/TRBV12-4	TRBJ2-7	-	-	TGTGCCAGCAGTTTAAAGGGGTCCTACGAGCAGTACTTC	CASSLKGSYEQYF
TRBV30	TRBJ2-7	TRBD2	-	TGTGCCTGGAGTGGGGCGGGGGGGAGGGGCGACGAGCAGTACTTC	CAWSGAGGRGDEQYF
TRBV5-1	TRBJ1-1	-	-	TGCGCCAGCAGAAGGGGGGGCACTGAAGCTTTCTTT	CASRRGGTEAFF
TRBV5-1	TRBJ2-1	-	-	TGCGCCAGCAGCTTACAGGGCTCGACTAACAATGAGCAGTTCTTC	CASSLQGSTNNEQFF
TRBV27	TRBJ2-5	TRBD2	-	TGTGCCAGCAGCGGGGGGGGTCTAGAGACCCAGTACTTC	CASSGGGLETQYF
TRBV24-1	TRBJ1-5	-	once	TGTGCCACCAGTGCGGGGGATAGCAATCAGCCCCAGCATTTT	CATSAGDSNQPQHF
TRBV7-9	TRBJ2-4	-	once	TGTGCCAGCAGCTCGGGGGACTCCAAAAACATTCAGTACTTC	CASSSGDSKNIQYF
TRBV30	TRBJ1-1	TRBD1	-	TGTGCCTGGACAGTCTCAGGGGGTAGGGACACTGAAGCTTTCTTT	CAWTVSGGRDTEAFF
TRBV5-1	TRBJ1-3	-	-	TGCGCCAGCAGCTTTACACCGGGCTCTGGAAACACCATATATTTT	CASSFTPGSGNTIYF
TRBV2	TRBJ1-4	TRBD1	-	TGTGCCAGAGGGGAGACAGGGGGAGGTGAAAAACTGTTTTTT	CARGETGGGEKLFF
TRBV5-6	TRBJ1-2	-	-	TGTGCCAGCAGCTTGGGCAGGGGTAGGGGCTACACCTTC	CASSLGRGRGYTF
TRBV5-6	TRBJ1-1	-	few	TGTGCCAGCAGCTTGCTAGGCCCGACGGTCTCTGAAGCTTTCTTT	CASSLLGPTVSEAFF
TRBV3-1/TRBV3-2	TRBJ1-3	TRBD1	-	TGTGCCAGCAGGGCAGGGGGGACCCTCTCTGGAAACACCATATATTTT	CASRAGGTLSGNTIYF
TRBV18	TRBJ1-1	-	-	TGTGCCAGCTCACCACCGGTCGCGGACAGTGAAGCTTTCTTT	CASSPPVADSEAFF
TRBV7-2	TRBJ1-1	-	-	TGTGCCAGCAGCTCTCAGGGGAACACTGAAGCTTTCTTT	CASSSQGNTEAFF
TRBV9	TRBJ2-1	-	-	TGTGCCAGCAGCGTAGGGTACTCGTACAATGAGCAGTTCTTC	CASSVGYSYNEQFF
TRBV5-4	TRBJ2-1	TRBD2	-	TGTGCCAGCAGCCCCGGGACTAGCGGAGGGAGCTCCTACAATGAGCAGTTCTTC	CASSPGTSGGSSYNEQFF
TRBV7-9	TRBJ2-2	TRBD2	-	TGTGCCAGCAGCTTCCTGGGACTAGCGGGGCGATTGAACACCGGGGAGCTGTTTTTT	CASSFLGLAGRLNTGELFF
TRBV7-2	TRBJ1-5	-	-	TGTGCCAGCAGCTTATCCAGGGATCAGCCCCAGCATTTT	CASSLSRDQPQHF
TRBV2	TRBJ1-2	TRBD1	-	TGTGCCGGGCAGGGGGCAGGCTACTATGGCTACACCTTC	CAGQGAGYYGYTF
TRBV30	TRBJ2-3	TRBD2	-	TGTGCCAGGAATCGGGCGGGAGGGATAGATACGCAGTATTTT	CARNRAGGIDTQYF
TRBV19	TRBJ1-2	-	-	TGTGCCAGTAGTCCACCTATTGTTAACTATGGCTACACCTTC	CASSPPIVNYGYTF
TRBV19	TRBJ2-5	-	once	TGTGCCAGTAGTATAGATCGCGTGCCTCAAGAGACCCAGTACTTC	CASSIDRVPQETQYF
TRBV10-3	TRBJ2-1	TRBD1	-	TGTGCCATCAGTGGACAGGGCGTTGGTGAGCAGTTCTTC	CAISGQGVGEQFF
TRBV12-3/TRBV12-4	TRBJ1-6	-	-	TGTGCCAGCACAATACAGGGTCCCCTCCACTTT	CASTIQGPLHF
TRBV6-5	TRBJ2-5	-	-	TGTGCCAGCAGTACAGGGATCGTAGAGACCCAGTACTTC	CASSTGIVETQYF
TRBV6-5	TRBJ2-1	TRBD2	-	TGTGCCAGCAGTTCCGGACTAGCCTCCTACAATGAGCAGTTCTTC	CASSSGLASYNEQFF
TRBV28	TRBJ1-1	-	-	TGTGCCAGCAGGGAAAACACAGGGAGGGGAACTGAAGCTTTCTTT	CASRENTGRGTEAFF
TRBV18	TRBJ2-3	TRBD2	-	TGTGCCAGCTCACCCGTCCTAGCGGGAGCCACAGATACGCAGTATTTT	CASSPVLAGATDTQYF